This T cell receptor (beta chain) was found in a study of cytomegalovirus exposure and HLA in healthy donors. Trimming shortened V by 4 bases and J by 6 bases, and 19 bases separated the two germline ends. The germline V gene encodes CDR1 SGHVS and CDR2 FQNEAQ. The CDR3 runs to 17 residues. Concerning this clone itself: Antigen unknown.

Use of 60 Vbeta and 13 Jbeta primers characterized the PCR. Only in-frame clones appear in the TCRdb table, and some are missing; sequencing was by immunoSEQ multiplex PCR. Among 190,000 or so clones listed, 83% were seen once. Findings of the study overall: A prior analysis recorded that most TCR beta V segments were productive about 90% or about 30% of the time. In a later analysis, compared with equally common non-associated chains, HLA-associated beta chains were more expanded. In a later analysis, approximately 15,000 TCR beta sequences were associated with HLA alleles at 0.05 false discovery rate. Associated with cytomegalovirus, according to the listing, were 170 or so TCR beta chains.

Source material: PBMCs. The clonotype originates from a man over 45 in good health and CMV-seronegative. The V gene is TRBV7-8, the J gene TRBJ1-6; D perhaps matches TRBD1 (6 bases). As DNA, the CDR3 is TGTGCCAGCAGCTCTAGACAGGAGTTTTTGCGTAATTCACCCCTCCACTTT. Translation gives CASSSRQEFLRNSPLHF.